This TCR beta chain was identified during a study of T cell clonality in common variable immunodeficiency. The germline V gene has CDR1 SNHLY and CDR2 FYNNEI. V shed 3 bases and J shed 5 bases, with 10 bases lying between them. This CDR3 contains 13 residues. This clone was observed many times. Its antigen is currently unknown. The CDR3 extends 3 residues past the end of the read, so its final part is completed from the germline J gene. The data were produced by immunoSEQ multiplex PCR, yet TCRdb's version contains in-frame clones alone and is incomplete. The sample offers about 34,000 clones and no singletons, the top ten holding about 26%. Findings and caveats of the study: Fewer deletions and N-nucleotide insertions were reportedly seen in common variable immunodeficiency TCR beta sequences.

Blood samples were heparinized, 5 to 8 ml per donor. The origin of this receptor is a human donor with common variable immunodeficiency. Sequenced: peripheral blood mononuclear cells. J is TRBJ1-2 and V is TRBV2; D gene uncertain. The DNA read from the CDR3 is TGTGCCAGCAGTGATGCGGGTGGGTATGGC. It translates to CASSDAGGYG. The full CDR3 reads CASSDAGGYGYTF.